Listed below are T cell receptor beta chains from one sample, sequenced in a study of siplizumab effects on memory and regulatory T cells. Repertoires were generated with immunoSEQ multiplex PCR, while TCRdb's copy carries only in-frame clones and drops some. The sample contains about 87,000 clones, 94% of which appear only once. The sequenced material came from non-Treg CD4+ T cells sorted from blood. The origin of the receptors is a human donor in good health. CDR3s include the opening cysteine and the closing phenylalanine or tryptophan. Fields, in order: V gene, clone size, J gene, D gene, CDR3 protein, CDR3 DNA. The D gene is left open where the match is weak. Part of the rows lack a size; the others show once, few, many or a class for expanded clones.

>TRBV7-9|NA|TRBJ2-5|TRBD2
CASSPGLAAQETQYF
TGTGCCAGCAGCCCAGGACTAGCAGCCCAAGAGACCCAGTACTTC
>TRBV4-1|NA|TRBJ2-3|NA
CASTSKSGSDTQYF
TGCGCCAGCACGTCCAAAAGTGGTTCAGATACGCAGTATTTT
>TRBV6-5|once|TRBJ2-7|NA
CASTAFITGTRQYF
TGTGCCAGCACCGCCTTTATCACAGGGACTCGGCAGTACTTC
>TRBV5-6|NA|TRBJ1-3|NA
CASSLSSRSGNTIYF
TGTGCCAGCAGCTTGAGCAGCCGCTCTGGAAACACCATATATTTT
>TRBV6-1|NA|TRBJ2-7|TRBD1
CASRVGQASYEQYF
TGTGCCAGCAGAGTAGGACAGGCCTCCTACGAGCAGTACTTC
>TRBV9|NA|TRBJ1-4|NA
CASGTTNEKLFF
TGTGCCAGCGGGACAACTAATGAAAAACTGTTTTTT
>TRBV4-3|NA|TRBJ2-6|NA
CASSQDLTRSGSGANVLTF
TGCGCCAGCAGCCAAGACCTGACTAGGTCCGGCTCTGGGGCCAACGTCCTGACTTTC
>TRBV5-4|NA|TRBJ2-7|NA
CASSLPGTEQYF
TGTGCCAGCAGCTTGCCGGGGACCGAGCAGTACTTC
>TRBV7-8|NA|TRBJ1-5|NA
CASSLGDWAIGSNQPQHF
TGTGCCAGCAGCTTAGGGGACTGGGCAATCGGAAGCAATCAGCCCCAGCATTTT
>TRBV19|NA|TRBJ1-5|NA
CASSRRQKDQPQHF
TGTGCCAGTAGTCGACGACAGAAGGATCAGCCCCAGCATTTT
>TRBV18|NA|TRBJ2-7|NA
CASSTRGKVGYEQYF
TGTGCCAGCTCGACCAGAGGAAAGGTGGGCTACGAGCAGTACTTC
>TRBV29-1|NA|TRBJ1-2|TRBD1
CSVGDRGPYGYTF
TGCAGCGTCGGGGACAGGGGGCCCTATGGCTACACCTTC
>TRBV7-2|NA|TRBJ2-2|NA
CASSPSQRELFF
TGTGCCAGCAGCCCGTCCCAGAGGGAGCTGTTTTTT
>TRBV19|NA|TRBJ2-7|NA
CASSIRDKYYEQYF
TGTGCCAGTAGTATCCGGGACAAGTACTACGAGCAGTACTTC
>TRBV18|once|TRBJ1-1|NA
CASSPPGSGRYTEAFF
TGTGCCAGCTCACCACCGGGGTCGGGCAGGTACACTGAAGCTTTCTTT
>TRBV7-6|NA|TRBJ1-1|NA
CASSFGGNTEAFF
TGTGCCAGCAGCTTCGGAGGAAACACTGAAGCTTTCTTT
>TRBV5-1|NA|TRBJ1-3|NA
CASSFTGRDTIYF
TGCGCCAGCAGCTTCACAGGGAGAGACACCATATATTTT
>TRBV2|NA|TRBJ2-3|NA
CAPVGARTDTQYF
TGTGCCCCCGTGGGGGCACGCACAGATACGCAGTATTTT
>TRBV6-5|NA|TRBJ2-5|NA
CASSYRGRETQYF
TGTGCCAGCAGTTACAGGGGCAGGGAGACCCAGTACTTC
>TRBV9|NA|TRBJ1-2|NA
CASSVAPQTLEGYTF
TGTGCCAGCAGCGTAGCTCCTCAGACCCTCGAGGGCTACACCTTC
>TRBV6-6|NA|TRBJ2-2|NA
CASSYTGLRTGELFF
TGTGCCAGCAGTTACACCGGACTGCGGACCGGGGAGCTGTTTTTT
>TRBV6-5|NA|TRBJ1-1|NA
CASSPGQNTEAFF
TGTGCCAGCAGTCCAGGACAGAACACTGAAGCTTTCTTT
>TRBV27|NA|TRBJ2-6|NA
CASSTPSGANVLTF
TGTGCCAGCAGTACACCCTCTGGGGCCAACGTCCTGACTTTC